The 30 T cell receptor beta chains below come from one sample, sequenced in a study of Ad26.COV2.S vaccination and SARS-CoV-2 variants. Specified treatment: around 19 received Ad26.COV2.S at low or high dose, single or two shots; 5 received placebo; per-sample allocation not given. At day 63 after the first vaccine or placebo injection, samples were drawn. Sequencing was performed with immunoSEQ multiplex PCR; in TCRdb, only in-frame clones are kept and a portion is missing. The sample records over 400,000 clones, over 80% being singletons. The sample here was peripheral blood, taken in a trial of Ad26.COV2.S vaccine versus placebo. These receptor sequences come from a person aged 18 to 65 who received the Ad26.COV2.S COVID-19 vaccine or a placebo.

V usage is TRBV27 and J usage is TRBJ2-3; 8 bases agree with TRBD1. Trimming took 5 bases from V and 3 from J; bases not matched to a gene: 4. CDR1 is MNHEY and CDR2 is SMNVEV in the germline V gene (reference sequence). CDR3 length: 14 residues. The CDR3 DNA reads as TGTGCCAGCAGTCATCAGGGGGCGACAGATACGCAGTATTTT. It is translated as CASSHQGATDTQYF.

The chain recombines TRBV12-5 with TRBJ1-2, with no clear D. Per germline, CDR1 LGHNT and CDR2 FRNRAP. V was shortened by 0 bases and J by 5 bases, with 10 bases between the two germline ends. This CDR3 is 14 amino acids long. The CDR3 nucleotides are TGTGCTAGTGGTTTGGTACTGAGGGAGTATGGCTACACCTTC. Its translation: CASGLVLREYGYTF.

The genes are TRBV2 and TRBJ2-1; possible D gene TRBD2, 5 bases. Trimming cost V 3 bases and J 11 bases, with 23 bases left between them. Germline V lookup: CDR1 SNHLY, CDR2 FYNNEI. The CDR3 loop spans 16 amino acids. The DNA of the CDR3 is TGTGCCAGCAGTGAGGGAGCTCGGTTCGGTGTCGATCAGCAGTTCTTC. Amino acid sequence: CASSEGARFGVDQQFF.

The chain combines TRBV19 with TRBJ1-2; tentative D call: TRBD1 (5 bases). The CDR3 contains 17 residues. Trimming removed 6 bases from V and 2 bases from J, with 22 bases in between. The germline gives CDR1 LNHDA, CDR2 SQIVND (reference sequence). The CDR3 protein is CASREDSPSVHNYGYTF. DNA for the CDR3: TGTGCCAGTAGGGAAGACAGCCCTAGCGTCCACAACTATGGCTACACCTTC.

The chain employs TRBV5-8 and TRBJ2-1, with D possibly TRBD2 on 5 matching bases. Between the trimmed V and J ends, which lost 5 bases and 5 bases, there was a span of 17 bases. Germline CDR1 SGHTS, CDR2 YDEGEE. The CDR3 extends over 15 amino acids. The CDR3 reads CASRILASGHNEQFF. CDR3 DNA sequence: TGTGCCAGCAGGATCCTCGCCAGCGGCCACAATGAGCAGTTCTTC.

This clone occurred once. This sample includes further DNA sequences coding for the same CDR3. This chain uses TRBV18 with TRBJ2-7, with no clear D. Trimming left V 2 bases short and J 3 bases short, with 5 bases between. Germline V gene lookup returns CDR1 KGHSH and CDR2 LQKENI. This CDR3 comprises 12 residues. This CDR3 reads CASSPGGYEQYF. CDR3 nucleotide sequence: TGTGCCAGCTCACCAGGTGGCTACGAGCAGTACTTC.

This clone was seen only a few times. V usage is TRBV28 and J usage is TRBJ1-5; a possible D gene is TRBD1 (6 bases). The CDR3 is 15 residues long. The germline CDR1 and CDR2 sequences are MDHEN and SYDVKM. V was cut by 5 bases and J by 3 bases, with 14 bases left in between. Written as DNA, the CDR3 is TGTGCCAGCAGTGAGGATACAGGGATCAATCAGCCCCAGCATTTT. This gives the protein CASSEDTGINQPQHF.

CDR3 sequence reads: CASRAQNTEAFF. In nucleotides, the CDR3 is TGTGCCAGCAGAGCCCAAAACACTGAAGCTTTCTTT. The V call is TRBV6-6, the J call TRBJ1-1; D not certain. Looked up from germline, CDR1 is MNHNY and CDR2 is SVGAGI (reference sequence). The CDR3 loop spans 12 amino acids. V dropped 6 bases and J dropped 2 bases, with 7 bases sitting between them.

This clone was recorded a few times. CDR3 sequence (DNA): TGTGCCAGCAGTTACTCGTTAAAGCCCCAGCATTTT. Amino acid sequence: CASSYSLKPQHF. The chain joins TRBV6-2 or TRBV6-3 to TRBJ1-5, with D uncertain. This CDR3 spans 12 amino acids. The germline V and J ends were trimmed by 0 bases and 8 bases, with 5 bases remaining between them. In germline, CDR1 is MNHEY, CDR2 SVGEGT.

There are a few counts of this clone. The chain recombines TRBV30 with TRBJ1-3, with D tentatively TRBD1 (5 bases). Between the trimmed V and J ends, which lost 1 base and 0 bases, there was a span of 16 bases. Germline V gene data show CDR1 as GTSNPN and CDR2 as SVGIG (reference sequence). The CDR3 consists of 17 residues. The chain's CDR3 is CAWSGWGRGSSGNTIYF. The CDR3 region has the DNA TGTGCCTGGAGTGGGTGGGGCCGGGGATCCTCTGGAAACACCATATATTTT.

The J gene is TRBJ1-5, the V gene TRBV27; D is possibly TRBD1 (6 bases). Trimming removed 6 bases from V and 4 bases from J, with 16 bases in between. The CDR3 has 15 residues. Germline V gene data show CDR1 as MNHEY and CDR2 as SMNVEV (reference sequence). In nucleotides, the CDR3 is TGTGCCAGCAGACCACAGGGCTTACTAAATCAGCCCCAGCATTTT. Amino acid sequence: CASRPQGLLNQPQHF.

This chain joins TRBV20-1 and TRBJ2-1, with a possible D match to TRBD1 (5 bases). Trimming took 3 bases from V and 3 from J, leaving 24 bases between them. Germline values: CDR1 DFQATT, CDR2 SNEGSKA (reference sequence). The length of the CDR3 is 18 residues. The CDR3, as DNA: TGCAGTGCTAGTGGGTTTCCGGGCCAGGGCCGCCTCTACAATGAGCAGTTCTTC. Protein sequence: CSASGFPGQGRLYNEQFF.

The chain couples TRBV5-8 to TRBJ2-5; D perhaps matches TRBD2 (6 bases). The CDR3 has 14 amino acids. Trimming took off 3 bases at V and 2 bases at J, with 11 bases between the two ends. Germline CDR1 is SGHTS and CDR2 is YDEGEE. CDR3 residues: CASSWGLEQETQYF. The CDR3 nucleotides read TGTGCCAGCAGCTGGGGACTGGAACAAGAGACCCAGTACTTC.

The chain links TRBV18 to TRBJ2-1, with D perhaps TRBD1 (6 bases). Per the germline V gene, CDR1 is KGHSH and CDR2 is LQKENI. The CDR3 runs to 14 residues. The ends were cut back, 6 bases at V and 2 bases at J, with 11 bases in the middle. In DNA form, the CDR3 reads TGTGCCAGCTCCCGAGGACAGACCTACAATGAGCAGTTCTTC. As protein: CASSRGQTYNEQFF.

The chain employs TRBV6-5 and TRBJ1-2; D is undetermined. Germline CDR1 MNHEY, CDR2 SVGAGI. This CDR3 has 14 amino acids. V lost 6 bases and J 4 bases, leaving 15 bases between the germline ends. The CDR3: CASSILGVGYGYTF. Here the CDR3 DNA reads TGTGCCAGCAGCATCCTTGGAGTTGGCTATGGCTACACCTTC.

V is TRBV30 and J is TRBJ2-7; no clear D gene. The germline gives CDR1 GTSNPN, CDR2 SVGIG (reference sequence). The CDR3 sequence is 14 residues long. Deletions cut 1 base from V and 2 bases from J, with 12 bases between. In DNA, the CDR3 is TGTGCCTGGAGTGAGGCCTCCCGGGCCTACGAGCAGTACTTC. It is translated as CAWSEASRAYEQYF.

The chain combines TRBV4-3 with TRBJ2-2; D unresolved. V shed 2 bases and J shed 4 bases, with 8 bases lying between them. This CDR3 has 14 residues. Germline lookup yields CDR1 LGHNA and CDR2 YSLEER. This chain's CDR3 is CASSQTTRTGELFF. The CDR3 DNA reads TGCGCCAGCAGCCAAACCACCCGCACCGGGGAGCTGTTTTTT.

The V gene is TRBV7-9, the J gene TRBJ1-1; the match to TRBD1 covers 7 bases. Germline V CDR1 and CDR2: SEHNR, FQNEAQ (reference sequence). The CDR3 totals 12 residues. J gave up 10 bases and V 5 bases, and 7 bases lay outside the gene matches. CDR3 in DNA: TGTGCCAGCAGCCAGGGGGGGCAGGTAGCTTTCTTT. Translation gives CASSQGGQVAFF. Together with reference TRBV7-9 and TRBJ1-1, the CDR3 gives the full variable domain: DTGVSQNPRHKITKRGQNVTFRCDPISEHNRLYWYRQTLGQGPEFLTYFQNEAQLEKSRLLSDRFSAERPKGSFSTLEIQRTEQGDSAMYLCASSQGGQVAFFGQGTRLTVV.

The table lists this clone with a few counts. The gene calls are TRBV7-2 and TRBJ2-7; perhaps TRBD2 as D (6 bases). V shed 1 base and J shed 4 bases, with 11 bases lying between them. This CDR3 is 14 amino acids long. Per germline, CDR1 SGHTA and CDR2 FQGNSA. CDR3 region: CASSLGGLSYEQYF. The DNA for the CDR3 is TGTGCCAGCAGCTTAGGTGGACTATCTTACGAGCAGTACTTC. Full variable domain (outside the CDR3, taken from reference TRBV7-2 and TRBJ2-7): GAGVSQSPSNKVTEKGKDVELRCDPISGHTALYWYRQSLGQGLEFLIYFQGNSAPDKSGLPSDRFSAERTGGSVSTLTIQRTQQEDSAVYLCASSLGGLSYEQYFGPGTRLTVT.

The V call is TRBV7-9, the J call TRBJ2-7; D may match TRBD1 or TRBD2 (5 bases each). The germline CDR1 and CDR2 sequences are SEHNR and FQNEAQ (reference sequence). The V end lost 4 bases, the J end lost 10 bases, and 17 bases lay between the germline ends. The CDR3 covers 13 residues. The CDR3 DNA reads as TGTGCCAGCAGCTCCAGGACTCGGGACGCTCAGTACTTC. Protein product: CASSSRTRDAQYF.

The chain carries TRBV10-3 and TRBJ1-2; tentatively, D is TRBD1 (5 bases). V was cut by 6 bases and J by 6 bases, with 8 bases left in between. Germline V CDR1 and CDR2: ENHRY, SYGVKD. The CDR3 has 11 residues. This CDR3 is CAISGGHGYTF. CDR3 nucleotides: TGTGCCATCAGCGGGGGACATGGCTACACCTTC.

This CDR3 is CASSPLRQGNQPQHF. For the CDR3, the DNA is TGTGCCAGCAGTCCTCTAAGACAGGGGAATCAGCCCCAGCATTTT. This chain joins TRBV2 and TRBJ1-5, with TRBD1 matching over 8 bases. The CDR3 length is 15 residues. Germline V lookup: CDR1 SNHLY, CDR2 FYNNEI. Unmatched junction bases numbered 7, after V lost 5 bases and J lost 4 bases.

The rearrangement uses TRBV10-3 and TRBJ1-1; TRBD1 aligns across 7 bases. Germline values: CDR1 ENHRY, CDR2 SYGVKD. CDR3 size: 14 residues. V was clipped by 4 bases and J by 4 bases; unmatched bases: 6. CDR3 DNA sequence: TGTGCCATCAGTGCTACAAAGGGGGCCACTGAAGCTTTCTTT. Amino acids: CAISATKGATEAFF.

This chain joins TRBV18 and TRBJ2-7, with 10 nucleotides matching TRBD2. With V trimmed by 2 bases and J by 6 bases, 4 bases remained unmatched. The CDR3 totals 14 residues. CDR1 KGHSH and CDR2 LQKENI come from the germline V gene. CDR3 bases: TGTGCCAGCTCACCAGGAGCGGGGGGGCGCGAGCAGTACTTC. Encoded protein: CASSPGAGGREQYF.

V is TRBV4-1 and J is TRBJ2-7; 10 nucleotides align to TRBD2. Germline CDR1 and CDR2: MGHRA and YSYEKL. The junction had 11 bases not matched to a gene; V was cut back by 1 base and J by 2 bases. This CDR3 region has 18 residues. In nucleotides, the CDR3 is TGCGCCAGCAGCCAAGGCTCCCCTAGCGGGGGCCGAGCCTACGAGCAGTACTTC. Translating it yields CASSQGSPSGGRAYEQYF.

This sequence joins TRBV2 and TRBJ1-1; 7 bases map to TRBD1. The junction had 6 bases not matched to a gene; V was cut back by 4 bases and J by 1 base. This CDR3 is 15 amino acids long. CDR1 and CDR2 (germline): SNHLY, FYNNEI. In nucleotides, the CDR3 is TGTGCCAGCAGTGTGGTGACAGGGTGGAACACTGAAGCTTTCTTT. Translated: CASSVVTGWNTEAFF.

The chain has TRBV13 and TRBJ1-2; 8 bases agree with TRBD1. With V trimmed by 7 bases and J by 1 base, 8 bases remained unmatched. Germline values: CDR1 PRHDT, CDR2 FYEKMQ (reference sequence). The CDR3 spans 15 residues. In nucleotides, the CDR3 is TGTGCCAGCATCCCTGGACAGGGCCATAACTATGGCTACACCTTC. Translated, it gives CASIPGQGHNYGYTF.

The CDR3: CSASRGATSNQPQHF. The CDR3, as DNA: TGCAGTGCTAGTCGGGGGGCCACTAGCAATCAGCCCCAGCATTTT. The gene calls are TRBV20-1 and TRBJ1-5; D is possibly TRBD1 (6 bases). Germline values: CDR1 DFQATT, CDR2 SNEGSKA (reference sequence). The CDR3 has 15 residues. V lost 3 bases and J lost 0, with 12 bases in between.

A single count supports this clone. The rearrangement links TRBV7-2 to TRBJ2-7; 11 nucleotides line up with TRBD1. The ends lost 5 bases at V and 3 bases at J; junction bases unmatched: 3. Germline V CDR1 and CDR2: SGHTA, FQGNSA. CDR3 length: 14 amino acids. The CDR3 DNA reads TGTGCCAGCAGCAAAGGGACAGGGGGCTACGAGCAGTACTTC. This encodes CASSKGTGGYEQYF.

This clone was detected once. The chain couples TRBV5-4 to TRBJ2-7; TRBD1 agrees at 7 bases. With 4 bases clipped from V and 0 bases from J, the junction kept 4 bases outside the gene matches. The CDR3 spans 14 residues. Germline-derived CDR1 and CDR2 are SGHNT and YYREEE (reference sequence). The CDR3, as DNA: TGTGCCAGCAGCGGACAGGCGCCCTCCTACGAGCAGTACTTC. It specifies CASSGQAPSYEQYF. The whole variable domain, filled in from reference TRBV5-4 and TRBJ2-7, reads ETGVTQSPTHLIKTRGQQVTLRCSSQSGHNTVSWYQQALGQGPQFIFQYYREEENGRGNFPPRFSGLQFPNYSSELNVNALELDDSALYLCASSGQAPSYEQYFGPGTRLTVT.